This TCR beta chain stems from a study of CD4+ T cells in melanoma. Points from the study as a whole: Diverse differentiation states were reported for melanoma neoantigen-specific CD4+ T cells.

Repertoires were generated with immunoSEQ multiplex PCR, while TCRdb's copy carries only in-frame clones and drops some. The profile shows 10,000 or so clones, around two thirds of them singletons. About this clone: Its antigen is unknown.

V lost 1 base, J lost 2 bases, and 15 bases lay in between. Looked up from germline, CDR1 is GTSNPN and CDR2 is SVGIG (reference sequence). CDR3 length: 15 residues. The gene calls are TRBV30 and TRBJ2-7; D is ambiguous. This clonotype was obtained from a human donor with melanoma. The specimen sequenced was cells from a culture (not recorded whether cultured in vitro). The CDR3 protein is CAWSGSTIPPYEQYF. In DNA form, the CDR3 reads TGTGCCTGGAGTGGGTCAACGATTCCCCCCTACGAGCAGTACTTC.